This T cell receptor beta chain came from a study of T cells in Graves' hyperthyroidism and ophthalmopathy. This clonotype was recorded a few times. TCR beta CDR3 sequences were amplified from RNA transcripts. Initially, a first-round RT-PCR of the TCR CDR3 employed the HTBI primer set. A single record per CDR3 protein comes from TCRdb applying MiXCR to the multiplex PCR reads. The sample holds about 620,000 distinct CDR3 sequences, around 16% seen once. V lost 2 bases to trimming and J lost 2 bases; unmatched junction nucleotides: 9. Germline CDR1 MNHEY, CDR2 SMNVEV (reference sequence). This CDR3 has 16 amino acids.

The chain employs TRBV27 and TRBJ2-7; 7 bases map to TRBD2. The sequencing input was blood. The clonotype comes from a woman in her 30s with Graves' hyperthyroidism. The CDR3 DNA sequence: TGTGCCAGCAGTTTAGAACTAGCGACAATCCCCTACGAGCAGTACTTC. It encodes CASSLELATIPYEQYF.